A selection of T cell receptor beta chains follows, all from one sample in a study of blood T cell repertoires in COVID-19. Here immunoSEQ multiplex PCR was the method, and the copy in TCRdb shows in-frame clones only, minus some. The sample consists of about 140,000 clones, roughly 87% of them appearing once. Sequencing was performed on peripheral blood. These receptors originate from a human donor in a cohort sampled during active COVID-19. CDR3s include the opening cysteine and the closing phenylalanine or tryptophan. The order of the fields is clone size, V gene, J gene, D gene, CDR3 DNA, CDR3 protein. D genes are given only for firm matches. Where a row states a size, it is once, few, many or the class of an expanded clone; other rows omit it.

clone size: .
V gene: TRBV5-4
J gene: TRBJ1-6
D gene: .
CDR3 DNA: TGTGCCAGCAGCCGGGAAACAGGGAATAGGGCACCCCTCCACTTT
CDR3 protein: CASSRETGNRAPLHF

clone size: .
V gene: TRBV7-2
J gene: TRBJ2-3
D gene: TRBD2
CDR3 DNA: TGTGCCAGCAGCACTCTAGCGGGGCCACCGGTAGATACGCAGTATTTT
CDR3 protein: CASSTLAGPPVDTQYF

clone size: .
V gene: TRBV30
J gene: TRBJ2-2
D gene: .
CDR3 DNA: TGTGCCTGCAAACTAAATCCGGGCGGGGAGCTGTTTTTT
CDR3 protein: CACKLNPGGELFF

clone size: once
V gene: TRBV11-1
J gene: TRBJ2-6
D gene: .
CDR3 DNA: TGTGCCAGCAGCTTAGAGAGGGCTGGGGCCAACGTCCTGACTTTC
CDR3 protein: CASSLERAGANVLTF

clone size: .
V gene: TRBV19
J gene: TRBJ2-1
D gene: .
CDR3 DNA: TGTGCCAGTAGTATGCGAACCAATGAGCAGTTCTTC
CDR3 protein: CASSMRTNEQFF

clone size: .
V gene: TRBV9
J gene: TRBJ2-1
D gene: .
CDR3 DNA: TGTGCCAGCAGCGTAGATCCCCTGTACAATGAGCAGTTCTTC
CDR3 protein: CASSVDPLYNEQFF

clone size: .
V gene: TRBV7-2
J gene: TRBJ1-1
D gene: .
CDR3 DNA: TGTGCCAGCAGCATTTCGACAGGGAACACTGAAGCTTTCTTT
CDR3 protein: CASSISTGNTEAFF

clone size: .
V gene: TRBV7-9
J gene: TRBJ2-1
D gene: TRBD1
CDR3 DNA: TGTGCCAGCAGCCCAGGACAGGGACGTTACAATGAGCAGTTCTTC
CDR3 protein: CASSPGQGRYNEQFF

clone size: .
V gene: TRBV7-2
J gene: TRBJ2-3
D gene: TRBD2
CDR3 DNA: TGTGCCAGCAGCTTAGCTAGCGGGGGGGATACGCAGTATTTT
CDR3 protein: CASSLASGGDTQYF

clone size: .
V gene: TRBV2
J gene: TRBJ1-1
D gene: TRBD1
CDR3 DNA: TGTGCCAGCAGTGACCCGACAGGGGGGGACACTGAAGCTTTCTTT
CDR3 protein: CASSDPTGGDTEAFF

clone size: .
V gene: TRBV9
J gene: TRBJ1-2
D gene: TRBD1
CDR3 DNA: TGTGCCAGCAGCGACCGGACAGGGGACTATGGCTACACCTTC
CDR3 protein: CASSDRTGDYGYTF

clone size: few
V gene: TRBV2
J gene: TRBJ1-3
D gene: TRBD1
CDR3 DNA: TGTGCCAGCAGTCAGGACAGGACGAGCTCTGGAAACACCATATATTTT
CDR3 protein: CASSQDRTSSGNTIYF

clone size: .
V gene: TRBV4-1
J gene: TRBJ2-3
D gene: TRBD1
CDR3 DNA: TGCGCCAGCAGCCAAGGGACAGGGGATGGAACAGATACGCAGTATTTT
CDR3 protein: CASSQGTGDGTDTQYF

clone size: .
V gene: TRBV7-9
J gene: TRBJ2-3
D gene: TRBD2
CDR3 DNA: TGTGCCAGCAGCTTGACTAGCGGGGGGACAGATACGCAGTATTTT
CDR3 protein: CASSLTSGGTDTQYF

clone size: .
V gene: TRBV5-1
J gene: TRBJ2-7
D gene: .
CDR3 DNA: TGCGCCAGCAGCTTGGACAGGTCTAACGAGCAGTACTTC
CDR3 protein: CASSLDRSNEQYF

clone size: once
V gene: TRBV10-3
J gene: TRBJ2-5
D gene: TRBD2
CDR3 DNA: TGTGCCATCAGTGAAGGACTAGCGGGGGGCAATAAAGAGACCCAGTACTTC
CDR3 protein: CAISEGLAGGNKETQYF

clone size: .
V gene: TRBV24-1
J gene: TRBJ2-5
D gene: TRBD1
CDR3 DNA: TGTGCCACCAGTGACTCCGGACAGGGGAAAGAGACCCAGTACTTC
CDR3 protein: CATSDSGQGKETQYF

clone size: .
V gene: TRBV5-1
J gene: TRBJ1-3
D gene: TRBD1
CDR3 DNA: TGCGCCAGCAGCCCTTCGGACAGGTACGGCTCTGGAAACACCATATATTTT
CDR3 protein: CASSPSDRYGSGNTIYF

clone size: .
V gene: TRBV2
J gene: TRBJ1-5
D gene: .
CDR3 DNA: TGTGCCAGCAGTGATCAGGGCCAGGCCGATCAGCCCCAGCATTTT
CDR3 protein: CASSDQGQADQPQHF

clone size: .
V gene: TRBV6-4
J gene: TRBJ1-1
D gene: .
CDR3 DNA: TGTGCCAGCAGTGGGCGGGGGGCGGACACTGAAGCTTTCTTT
CDR3 protein: CASSGRGADTEAFF

clone size: .
V gene: TRBV21-1
J gene: TRBJ2-7
D gene: .
CDR3 DNA: TGTGCCAGCAGCAAAGCGACACAGGGGAGCTCCTACGAGCAGTACTTC
CDR3 protein: CASSKATQGSSYEQYF

clone size: .
V gene: TRBV9
J gene: TRBJ2-1
D gene: .
CDR3 DNA: TGTGCCAGCAGCGAGGGAGGGGGGGCCTACAATGAGCAGTTCTTC
CDR3 protein: CASSEGGGAYNEQFF

clone size: .
V gene: TRBV6-5
J gene: TRBJ2-3
D gene: TRBD1
CDR3 DNA: TGTGCCAGCAGCATGGGACAGAGATACACAGATACGCAGTATTTT
CDR3 protein: CASSMGQRYTDTQYF

clone size: .
V gene: TRBV6-6
J gene: TRBJ1-5
D gene: TRBD1
CDR3 DNA: TGTGCCAGCAGTCAATATCAGGGGGCTATGGGCAATCAGCCCCAGCATTTT
CDR3 protein: CASSQYQGAMGNQPQHF

clone size: .
V gene: TRBV6-1
J gene: TRBJ2-1
D gene: TRBD2
CDR3 DNA: TGTGCCAGCAGTGATCGGGGGGACGGATACAATGAGCAGTTCTTC
CDR3 protein: CASSDRGDGYNEQFF

clone size: .
V gene: TRBV6-2/TRBV6-3
J gene: TRBJ1-4
D gene: .
CDR3 DNA: TGTGCCAGCAGTTCCAAAACTCCGAGGACAGCCCACCGGGCGGGTGAAAAACTGTTTTTT
CDR3 protein: CASSSKTPRTAHRAGEKLFF

clone size: .
V gene: TRBV6-5
J gene: TRBJ1-1
D gene: .
CDR3 DNA: TGTGCCAGCAGTTACTCGCTCGGGGTCGGGACTGAAGCTTTCTTT
CDR3 protein: CASSYSLGVGTEAFF

clone size: .
V gene: TRBV5-8
J gene: TRBJ1-3
D gene: TRBD1
CDR3 DNA: TGTGCCAGCAGCCGTATTGGACAGGCTGGAAACACCATATATTTT
CDR3 protein: CASSRIGQAGNTIYF

clone size: .
V gene: TRBV10-2
J gene: TRBJ2-1
D gene: TRBD2
CDR3 DNA: TGCGCCAGCAAGGTGGGGCTAGCGGGGAGGAGCTCCTACAATGAGCAGTTCTTC
CDR3 protein: CASKVGLAGRSSYNEQFF

clone size: few
V gene: TRBV9
J gene: TRBJ2-5
D gene: TRBD1
CDR3 DNA: TGTGCCAGCAGCGTAAGGGGGCTGGATGAGACCCAGTACTTC
CDR3 protein: CASSVRGLDETQYF

clone size: .
V gene: TRBV5-1
J gene: TRBJ1-4
D gene: .
CDR3 DNA: TGCGCCAGCAGCCTCGCGGCCCCTAATGAAAAACTGTTTTTT
CDR3 protein: CASSLAAPNEKLFF

clone size: .
V gene: TRBV7-9
J gene: TRBJ1-3
D gene: .
CDR3 DNA: TGTGCCAGCCGGGTGGGTGGCTCTGGAAACACCATATATTTT
CDR3 protein: CASRVGGSGNTIYF

clone size: once
V gene: TRBV3-1/TRBV3-2
J gene: TRBJ1-5
D gene: .
CDR3 DNA: TGTGCCAGCAGCCCGGTGGCAGCGTTTGGGCAGCCCCAGCATTTT
CDR3 protein: CASSPVAAFGQPQHF

clone size: .
V gene: TRBV27
J gene: TRBJ2-7
D gene: TRBD1
CDR3 DNA: TGTGCCAGCGGGACAGATTTCTACGAGCAGTACTTC
CDR3 protein: CASGTDFYEQYF